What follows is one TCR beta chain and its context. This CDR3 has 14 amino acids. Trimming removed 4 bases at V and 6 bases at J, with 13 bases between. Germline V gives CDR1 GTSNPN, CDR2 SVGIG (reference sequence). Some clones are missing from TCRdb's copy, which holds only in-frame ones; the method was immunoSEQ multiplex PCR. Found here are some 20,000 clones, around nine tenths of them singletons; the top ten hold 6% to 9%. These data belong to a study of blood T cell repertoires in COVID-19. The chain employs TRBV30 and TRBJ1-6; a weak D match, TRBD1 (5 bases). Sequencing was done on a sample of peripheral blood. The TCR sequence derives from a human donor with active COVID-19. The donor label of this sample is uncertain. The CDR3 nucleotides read TGTGCCTGGAACCGGGACTTCGTTAATTCACCCCTCCACTTT. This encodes CAWNRDFVNSPLHF.